The rows below give T cell receptor beta chains drawn from one sample of a study of blood T cell repertoires in COVID-19. TCRdb's copy holds only in-frame clones and misses some; the assay was immunoSEQ multiplex PCR. The table includes roughly 110,000 clones, around 83% detected once. Material: peripheral blood. All receptors come from an older man with acute or convalescent COVID-19. Each CDR3 is given with its conserved first and last residue. Each record gives: D gene, clone size, CDR3 length, J gene, V gene, CDR3 DNA, CDR3 protein. D genes are given only for firm matches. Only some rows state a clone size, as once, few, many or a class for expanded clones.

TRBD1	-	15	TRBJ1-6	TRBV30	TGTGCCTGGAGTGTAGGACAGGCTGGTAATTCACCCCTCCACTTT	CAWSVGQAGNSPLHF
-	-	14	TRBJ2-3	TRBV25-1	TGTGCCAGCGGAGGGAAGGCTAGCACAGATACGCAGTATTTT	CASGGKASTDTQYF
-	-	16	TRBJ2-1	TRBV5-4	TGTGCCAGCAGCGTCGATCAGGCAATTACTTACAATGAGCAGTTCTTC	CASSVDQAITYNEQFF
-	few	11	TRBJ1-1	TRBV30	TGTGCCTGTAGACGTCGCGGGGGTACTTTCTTT	CACRRRGGTFF
TRBD1	-	13	TRBJ1-2	TRBV3-1/TRBV3-2	TGTGCCAGCAGCCCACAGGGGAGAGAGGGCTACACCTTC	CASSPQGREGYTF
TRBD1	-	15	TRBJ2-2	TRBV7-2	TGTGCCAGCAACCAGGGGGCGAGTATTGGCGGGGAGCTGTTTTTT	CASNQGASIGGELFF
TRBD2	-	16	TRBJ2-2	TRBV11-2	TGTGCCAGCAGCTTAGCTAGCGGTTCGAACACCGGGGAGCTGTTTTTT	CASSLASGSNTGELFF
TRBD2	-	16	TRBJ2-1	TRBV5-6	TGTGCCAGCAGCTATCGTCCTAGCGGGATCTGGAATGAGCAGTTCTTC	CASSYRPSGIWNEQFF
-	-	14	TRBJ2-3	TRBV2	TGTGCCAGCAGTGAAGGTTTAGTCTCAGATACGCAGTATTTT	CASSEGLVSDTQYF
TRBD1	-	14	TRBJ1-1	TRBV18	TGTGCCAGCTCACAACAGGGGGGGAACACTGAAGCTTTCTTT	CASSQQGGNTEAFF